This T cell receptor beta chain was identified in a study of a mutant IDH1 vaccine in newly diagnosed glioma. Clones were sequenced by immunoSEQ multiplex PCR, and TCRdb holds only the in-frame ones, with some missing. The data hold around 54,000 clones, with roughly 87% observed a single time. Time point defined: week 47, end of study. The content of each vaccine dose was 300 ug of mutant IDH1 20-mer peptide, and topical imiquimod accompanied it. In this sample, this clone turned up once. Its antigen is not known. This clonotype was sampled from a woman between 50 and 59 years old with glioma. Source: PBMCs, taken from a glioma patient whose treatment included an IDH1 peptide vaccine.

CDR3 in DNA: TGTGCCAGCAGCTGGAGGGAGGGCTACGAGCAGTACTTC. Residues: CASSWREGYEQYF. The chain employs TRBV5-6 and TRBJ2-7; TRBD2 aligns across 7 bases. The CDR3 runs 13 residues. After removal of 3 bases from V and 3 bases from J, the junction contained 3 bases not matched to a gene. Germline loops: CDR1 SGHDT, CDR2 YYEEEE. Full variable domain (remainder filled in from reference TRBV5-6 and TRBJ2-7): DAGVTQSPTHLIKTRGQQVTLRCSPKSGHDTVSWYQQALGQGPQFIFQYYEEEERQRGNFPDRFSGHQFPNYSSELNVNALLLGDSALYLCASSWREGYEQYFGPGTRLTVT.